The 5 T cell receptor beta chains given below trace back to one sample, sequenced in a study of T-cell reconstitution after alpha-beta-depleted transplantation in children. During its preparation, the TCRbeta library received unique molecular identifiers. TCRdb re-called the PCR reads with MiXCR, one entry per CDR3 protein. The sample holds hundreds of thousands of distinct CDR3 sequences, about an eighth seen once. This specimen was PBMCs, mostly from graft donor cells, taken 360 days after TCRalphabeta/CD19-depleted stem cell transplant. The receptors shown here come from a male patient under 18 who had a stem cell transplant for acute myeloid leukemia, so the T cells may come from the graft donor.

This chain connects TRBV7-8 to TRBJ2-3; D not certain. Germline V lookup: CDR1 SGHVS, CDR2 FQNEAQ. This CDR3 spans 14 amino acids. V lost 5 bases and J 2 bases, leaving 11 bases between the germline ends. CDR3 region: CASSPFADTDTQYF. The CDR3 DNA reads as TGTGCCAGCAGCCCTTTTGCCGACACAGATACGCAGTATTTT.

This clonotype has ten or more counts. The limits of the CDR3 on the DNA are not certain, so only TCRdb's listed CDR3 is given. The chain joins TRBV5-6 to TRBJ2-5. The CDR3 is 16 amino acids long, termini counted. Germline-derived CDR1 and CDR2 are SGHDT and YYEEEE. The chain's CDR3 is CASSLVGLRPSTSEYF.

This clonotype appeared many times. The chain has TRBV20-1 and TRBJ2-3; D is unclear. The CDR3 is made up of 12 amino acids. CDR1 is DFQATT and CDR2 is SNEGSKA in the germline V gene (reference sequence). Trimming removed 4 bases from V and 0 bases from J, with 5 bases in between. The CDR3 coding sequence is TGCAGTGCTACTCCTAGCACAGATACGCAGTATTTT. This encodes CSATPSTDTQYF.

The gene calls are TRBV20-1 and TRBJ2-5, with 7 positions matching TRBD2. V trimming: 0 bases; J trimming: 5 bases; junction bases outside the gene matches: 15. Germline lookup yields CDR1 DFQATT and CDR2 SNEGSKA (reference sequence). The CDR3 consists of 17 residues. CDR3 region: CSARDGAWRENRETQYF. The DNA for the CDR3 is TGCAGTGCTAGAGATGGGGCGTGGCGGGAGAATCGGGAGACCCAGTACTTC.

The chain is built from TRBV20-1 and TRBJ2-1, with D perhaps matching TRBD1 (6 bases). V was pared by 3 bases and J by 0 bases, with 12 bases between. Germline CDR1 reads DFQATT; CDR2 reads SNEGSKA (reference sequence). The CDR3 has 15 residues. The CDR3 DNA reads as TGCAGTGCTAGCCCCGGACAGAGCTCCTACAATGAGCAGTTCTTC. This sequence encodes CSASPGQSSYNEQFF.